This is a list of T cell receptor beta chains from one sample in a study of shared clonotypes between healthy human individuals. The protocol was immunoSEQ multiplex PCR, while the TCRdb copy is restricted to in-frame clones and leaves out a portion. Of about 1.9 million clones in the sample, about 94% were seen once. The material sequenced was naive CD8+ T cells from PBMCs. These receptors were collected from a man younger than 35 in good health. Some clones in this sample may be carry-over from other donors' samples. The CDR3 runs from the conserved cysteine through the conserved F or W. A D gene is named only where the DNA matches it firmly. The size field is filled for only some rows; it gives once, few, many or a size class.

TRBD2	TRBJ2-1	TRBV6-5	NA	16	TGTGCCAGCAGTTACTCAGCGGGAGAATACTACAATGAGCAGTTCTTC	CASSYSAGEYYNEQFF
NA	TRBJ1-2	TRBV11-3	NA	13	TGTGCCAGCAGCTTACGACAGTACTATGGCTACACCTTC	CASSLRQYYGYTF
NA	TRBJ1-2	TRBV27	few	15	TGTGCCAGCAGTTTTACTGGACTGGGAAACTATGGCTACACCTTC	CASSFTGLGNYGYTF
TRBD1	TRBJ1-2	TRBV7-9	NA	14	TGTGCCAGCACCGGGGACAGAGTAAACTATGGCTACACCTTC	CASTGDRVNYGYTF
TRBD1	TRBJ1-1	TRBV19	NA	13	TGTGCCAGTAGTATGGGGACAGGCCCTGAAGCTTTCTTT	CASSMGTGPEAFF
TRBD1	TRBJ1-2	TRBV9	NA	13	TGTGCCAGCAGCCTAAGACAGGGGGATGGCTACACCTTC	CASSLRQGDGYTF
NA	TRBJ2-2	TRBV11-2	NA	17	TGTGCCAGCAGCTCGCGGGGCCTCCCTCTAAACACCGGGGAGCTGTTTTTT	CASSSRGLPLNTGELFF
NA	TRBJ2-7	TRBV6-5	NA	13	TGTGCCAGCAGTGACAGACCCTACGTGGAGCAGTACTTC	CASSDRPYVEQYF
NA	TRBJ2-3	TRBV4-3	once	13	TGCGCCAGCAGCTCCCTAAGGGGCGGGGCCCGGTATTTT	CASSSLRGGARYF
TRBD2	TRBJ2-7	TRBV7-9	NA	16	TGTGCCAGCAGCTCACGCGTAGCGGGGGGCGCCTACGAGCAGTACTTC	CASSSRVAGGAYEQYF
NA	TRBJ1-2	TRBV7-9	NA	15	TGTGCCAGCAGCTTATCACCTGCGGGTTTGGATGGCTACACCTTC	CASSLSPAGLDGYTF
TRBD1	TRBJ1-2	TRBV2	once	13	TGTGCCAGCAGGGAAATGGGACAGCACCCTCTTTCCTTC	CASREMGQHPLSF
NA	TRBJ1-1	TRBV7-9	once	14	TGTGCCAGCAGCTTAACTGAAGGTGACACTGAAGCTTTCTTT	CASSLTEGDTEAFF
NA	TRBJ2-5	TRBV2	NA	17	TGTGCCAGCAGTGAATCTAAGCTAGGCCCCTACCAAGAGACCCAGTACTTC	CASSESKLGPYQETQYF